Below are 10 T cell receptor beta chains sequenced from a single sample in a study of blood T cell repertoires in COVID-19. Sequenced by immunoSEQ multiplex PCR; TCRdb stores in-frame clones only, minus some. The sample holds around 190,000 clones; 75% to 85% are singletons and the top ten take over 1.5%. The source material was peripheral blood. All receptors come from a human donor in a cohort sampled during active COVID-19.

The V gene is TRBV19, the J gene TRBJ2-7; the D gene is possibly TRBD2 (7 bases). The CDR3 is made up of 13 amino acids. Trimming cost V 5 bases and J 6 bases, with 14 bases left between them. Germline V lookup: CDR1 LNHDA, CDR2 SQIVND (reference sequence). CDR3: CASSRQGGGEQYF. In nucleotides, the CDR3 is TGTGCCAGTAGTCGTCAAGGGGGGGGCGAGCAGTACTTC.

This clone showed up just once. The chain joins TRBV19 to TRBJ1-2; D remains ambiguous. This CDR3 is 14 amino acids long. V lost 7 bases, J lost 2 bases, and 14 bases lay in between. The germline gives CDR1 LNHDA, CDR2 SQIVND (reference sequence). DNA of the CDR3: TGTGCCAGTACCACCCAATCCGGGAACTATGGCTACACCTTC. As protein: CASTTQSGNYGYTF.

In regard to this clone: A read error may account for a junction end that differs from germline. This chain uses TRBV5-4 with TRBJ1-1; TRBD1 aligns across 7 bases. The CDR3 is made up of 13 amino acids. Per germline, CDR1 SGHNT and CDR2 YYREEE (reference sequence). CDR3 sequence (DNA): TGTGCCAGCAGCCCCGTTTCAGGGGGGAGTAAAACCTTT. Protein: CASSPVSGGSKTF. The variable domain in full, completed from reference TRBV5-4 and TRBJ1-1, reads ETGVTQSPTHLIKTRGQQVTLRCSSQSGHNTVSWYQQALGQGPQFIFQYYREEENGRGNFPPRFSGLQFPNYSSELNVNALELDDSALYLCASSPVSGGSKTFGQGTRLTVV.

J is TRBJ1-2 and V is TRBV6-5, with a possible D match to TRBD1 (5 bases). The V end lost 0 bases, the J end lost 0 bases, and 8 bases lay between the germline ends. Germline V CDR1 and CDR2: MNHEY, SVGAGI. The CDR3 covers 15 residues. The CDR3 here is CASSYSRQSNYGYTF. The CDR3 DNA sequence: TGTGCCAGCAGTTACTCGAGACAGTCTAACTATGGCTACACCTTC.

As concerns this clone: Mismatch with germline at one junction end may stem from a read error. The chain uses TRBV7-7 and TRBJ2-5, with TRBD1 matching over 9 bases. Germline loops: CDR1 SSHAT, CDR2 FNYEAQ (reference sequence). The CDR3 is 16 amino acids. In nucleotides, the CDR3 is TGTGCTAGCAGCTTGGCCGGAGGACAGGGGCAAGAGACCCAGTACTTC. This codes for CASSLAGGQGQETQYF.

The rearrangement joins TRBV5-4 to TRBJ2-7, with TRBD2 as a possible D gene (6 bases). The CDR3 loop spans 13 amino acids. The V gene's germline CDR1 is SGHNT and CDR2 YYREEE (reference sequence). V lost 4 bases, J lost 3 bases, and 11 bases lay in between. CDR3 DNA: TGTGCCAGCAGCCCCATGGGGGGCTACGAGCAGTACTTC. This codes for CASSPMGGYEQYF.

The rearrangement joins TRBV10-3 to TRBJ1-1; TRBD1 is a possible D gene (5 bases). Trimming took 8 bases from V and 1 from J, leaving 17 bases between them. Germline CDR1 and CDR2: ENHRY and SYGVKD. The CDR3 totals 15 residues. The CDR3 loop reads CAIRSSGRSNTEAFF. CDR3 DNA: TGTGCCATCCGTTCCTCAGGGCGTTCGAACACTGAAGCTTTCTTT.

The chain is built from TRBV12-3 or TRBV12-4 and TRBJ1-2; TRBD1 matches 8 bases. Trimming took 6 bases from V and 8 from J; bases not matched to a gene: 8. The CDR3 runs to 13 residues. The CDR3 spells CASRARTGPGYTF. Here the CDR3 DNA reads TGTGCCAGCAGGGCTAGGACAGGGCCGGGCTACACCTTC.

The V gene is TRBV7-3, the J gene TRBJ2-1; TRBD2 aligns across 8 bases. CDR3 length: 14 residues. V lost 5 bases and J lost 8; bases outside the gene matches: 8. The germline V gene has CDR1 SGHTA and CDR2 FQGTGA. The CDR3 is CASSPSAGVDEQFF. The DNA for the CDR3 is TGTGCCAGCAGCCCCTCAGCGGGGGTCGATGAGCAGTTCTTC.

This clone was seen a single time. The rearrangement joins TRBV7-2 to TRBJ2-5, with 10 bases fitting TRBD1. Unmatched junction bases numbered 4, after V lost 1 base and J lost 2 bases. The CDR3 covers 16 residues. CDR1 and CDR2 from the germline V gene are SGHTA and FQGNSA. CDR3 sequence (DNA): TGTGCCAGCAGCTTAGTGTGGACAGGGGGACAAGAGACCCAGTACTTC. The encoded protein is CASSLVWTGGQETQYF.